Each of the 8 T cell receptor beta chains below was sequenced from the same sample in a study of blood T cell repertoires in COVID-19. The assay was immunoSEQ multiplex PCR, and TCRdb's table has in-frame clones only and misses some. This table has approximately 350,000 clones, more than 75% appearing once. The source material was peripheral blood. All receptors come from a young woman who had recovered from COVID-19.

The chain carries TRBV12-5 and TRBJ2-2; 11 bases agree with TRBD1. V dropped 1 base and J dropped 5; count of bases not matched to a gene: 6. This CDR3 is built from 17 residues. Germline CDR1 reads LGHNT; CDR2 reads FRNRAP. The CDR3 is CASGLASGTGGTGELFF. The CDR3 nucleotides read TGTGCTAGTGGTTTGGCCTCCGGGACAGGGGGAACCGGGGAGCTGTTTTTT.

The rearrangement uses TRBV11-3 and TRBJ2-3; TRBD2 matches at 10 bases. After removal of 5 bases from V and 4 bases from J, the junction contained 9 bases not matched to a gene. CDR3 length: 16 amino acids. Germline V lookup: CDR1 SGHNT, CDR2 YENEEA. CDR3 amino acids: CASSPISGRTADTQYF. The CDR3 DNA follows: TGTGCCAGCAGCCCGATTAGCGGGAGGACGGCAGATACGCAGTATTTT. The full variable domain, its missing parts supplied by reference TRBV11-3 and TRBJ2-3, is EAGVVQSPRYKIIEKKQPVAFWCNPISGHNTLYWYLQNLGQGPELLIRYENEEAVDDSQLPKDRFSAERLKGVDSTLKIQPAELGDSAVYLCASSPISGRTADTQYFGPGTRLTVL.

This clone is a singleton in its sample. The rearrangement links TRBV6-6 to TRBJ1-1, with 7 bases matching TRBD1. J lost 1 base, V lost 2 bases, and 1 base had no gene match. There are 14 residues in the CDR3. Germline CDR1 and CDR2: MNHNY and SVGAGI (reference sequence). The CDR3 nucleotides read TGTGCCAGCAGTTACGGGACAGAGAACACTGAAGCTTTCTTT. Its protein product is CASSYGTENTEAFF.

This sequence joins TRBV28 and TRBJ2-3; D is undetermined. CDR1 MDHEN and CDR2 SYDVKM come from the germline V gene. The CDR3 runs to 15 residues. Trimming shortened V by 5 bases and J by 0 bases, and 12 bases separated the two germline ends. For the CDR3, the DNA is TGTGCCAGCAGTGTTCATGCTACTAGCACAGATACGCAGTATTTT. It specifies CASSVHATSTDTQYF.

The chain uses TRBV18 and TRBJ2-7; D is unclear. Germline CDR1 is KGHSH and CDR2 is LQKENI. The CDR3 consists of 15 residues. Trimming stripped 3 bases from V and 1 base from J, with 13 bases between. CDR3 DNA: TGTGCCAGCTCACCGACGAATACAGATTCCTACGAGCAGTACGTC. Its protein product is CASSPTNTDSYEQYV.

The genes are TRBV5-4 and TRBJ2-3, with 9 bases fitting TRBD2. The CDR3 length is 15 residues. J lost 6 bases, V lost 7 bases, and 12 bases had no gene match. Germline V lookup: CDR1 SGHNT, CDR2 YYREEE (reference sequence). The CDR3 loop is CASWAGGVGTDTQYF. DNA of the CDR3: TGTGCCAGCTGGGCGGGAGGGGTCGGGACGGATACGCAGTATTTT.

CDR3 sequence (DNA): TGTGCCAGCAGCCCCTGGACAGCGTATGGCTACACCTTC. It specifies CASSPWTAYGYTF. The chain carries TRBV5-6 and TRBJ1-2; maybe TRBD1 (6 bases). CDR1 SGHDT and CDR2 YYEEEE come from the germline V gene. The CDR3 is 13 residues long. The V end was cut by 4 bases, the J end by 5 bases, with 12 bases between.

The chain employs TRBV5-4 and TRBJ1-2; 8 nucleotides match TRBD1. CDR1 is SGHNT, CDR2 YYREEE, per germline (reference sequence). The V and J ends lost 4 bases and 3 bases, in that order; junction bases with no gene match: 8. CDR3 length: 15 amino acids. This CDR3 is CASSIWTGFHYGYTF. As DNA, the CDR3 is TGTGCCAGCAGCATATGGACAGGGTTTCACTATGGCTACACCTTC.